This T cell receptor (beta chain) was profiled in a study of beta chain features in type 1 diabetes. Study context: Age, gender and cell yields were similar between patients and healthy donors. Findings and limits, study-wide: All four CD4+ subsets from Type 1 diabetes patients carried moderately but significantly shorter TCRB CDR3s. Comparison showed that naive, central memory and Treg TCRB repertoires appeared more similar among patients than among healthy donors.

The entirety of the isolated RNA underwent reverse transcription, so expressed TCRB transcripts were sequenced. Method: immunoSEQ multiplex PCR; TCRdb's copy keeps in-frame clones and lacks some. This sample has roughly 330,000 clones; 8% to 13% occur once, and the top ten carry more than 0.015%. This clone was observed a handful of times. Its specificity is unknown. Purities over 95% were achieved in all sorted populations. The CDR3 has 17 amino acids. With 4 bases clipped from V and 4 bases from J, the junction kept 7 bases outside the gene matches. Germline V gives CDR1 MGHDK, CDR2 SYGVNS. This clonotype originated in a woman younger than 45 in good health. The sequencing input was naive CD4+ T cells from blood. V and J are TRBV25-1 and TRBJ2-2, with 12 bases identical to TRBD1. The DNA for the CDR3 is TGTGCCAGCAGTGGGGCCGGGACAGGGGGCATCACCGGGGAGCTGTTTTTT. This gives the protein CASSGAGTGGITGELFF.